This T cell receptor (beta chain) was sequenced in a study of blood T cells in healthy people across ages. It was with a sample-barcoded 5' primer and a J-beta primer mix that a second PCR of about 6 to 12 cycles was run. TCRdb used MiXCR to reprocess the 5' RACE reads, holding one entry per CDR3 protein. Among approximately 810,000 distinct CDR3 sequences listed, less than 35% were seen once. This clonotype was picked up many times. A minimum of 7 million PBMCs was isolated per sample. This CDR3 contains 14 residues. Trimming stripped 9 bases from V and 1 base from J, with 16 bases between. Sequencing was carried out using blood. The clonotype originates from a woman older than 75 in good health. This chain links TRBV12-3 or TRBV12-4 with TRBJ2-7, with D possibly TRBD2 on 6 matching bases. CDR3 region: CASVSGTPSYEQYF. In nucleotides, the CDR3 is TGTGCCAGTGTTTCCGGGACTCCATCCTACGAGCAGTACTTC.